This T cell receptor beta chain was profiled in a study of regulatory T cells in long-lasting Graves disease. Both iRepertoire HTBI primers and Arm-PCR of CDR3 regions were used to build the TCR beta libraries. TCRdb ran MiXCR on the multiplex PCR reads and lists one entry per CDR3 protein. The profile shows 350,000 to 400,000 distinct CDR3 sequences, 15% to 20% of them singletons. As for time point: newly diagnosed GD, antithyroid drugs for less than 3 months. Extracted PBMC RNA gave rise to the TCR library. An endocrinology unit in Xi'an, China, supplied the patients. This clonotype came up a few times. Per germline, CDR1 MNHEY and CDR2 SMNVEV (reference sequence). The CDR3 contains 18 residues. V dropped 9 bases and J dropped 2; count of bases not matched to a gene: 18. These data were also filed under a second study, of T cells in Graves' hyperthyroidism and ophthalmopathy.

This TCR came from a woman younger than 35 with Graves disease. This rearrangement joins TRBV27 to TRBJ2-1, with 8 positions matching TRBD1. The material was peripheral blood mononuclear cells (PBMCs), obtained at new diagnosis, from a patient treated with antithyroid drugs. CDR3 in amino acids: CARVRGPLLGAPYNEQFF. DNA of the CDR3: TGTGCCAGAGTCAGGGGGCCCCTCCTAGGCGCGCCCTACAATGAGCAGTTCTTC.